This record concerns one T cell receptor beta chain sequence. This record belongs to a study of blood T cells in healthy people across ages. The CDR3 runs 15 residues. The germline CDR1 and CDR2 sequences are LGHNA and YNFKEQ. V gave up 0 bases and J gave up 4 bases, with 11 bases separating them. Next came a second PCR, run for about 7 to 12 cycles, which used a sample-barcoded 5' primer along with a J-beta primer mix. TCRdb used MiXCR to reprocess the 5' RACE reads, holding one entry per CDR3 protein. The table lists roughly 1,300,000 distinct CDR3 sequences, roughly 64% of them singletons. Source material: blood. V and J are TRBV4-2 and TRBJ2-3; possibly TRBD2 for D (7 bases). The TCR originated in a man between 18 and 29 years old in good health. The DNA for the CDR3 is TGTGCCAGCAGCCAAGATGGGGGGGGCCCAGATACGCAGTATTTT. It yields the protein CASSQDGGGPDTQYF.